Below, 25 T cell receptor beta chains from the same sample are listed, as sequenced in a study of cytomegalovirus exposure and HLA in healthy donors. Here immunoSEQ multiplex PCR was the method, and the copy in TCRdb shows in-frame clones only, minus some. The table records 100,000 to 120,000 clones, over 85% of them present only once. Sequencing was carried out using PBMCs. These receptors were obtained from a young woman in good health and CMV-seronegative.

CDR3 in DNA: TGTGCCAGCAGCAGGACACAGGGCTCTCCAGAGACCCAGTACTTC. Its translation: CASSRTQGSPETQYF. The rearrangement links TRBV5-4 to TRBJ2-5; perhaps TRBD1 as D (6 bases). The V end was cut by 4 bases, the J end by 4 bases, with 17 bases between. CDR1 is SGHNT, CDR2 YYREEE, per germline (reference sequence). The CDR3 sequence is 15 residues long. The full variable domain, with the rest looked up from reference TRBV5-4 and TRBJ2-5, is ETGVTQSPTHLIKTRGQQVTLRCSSQSGHNTVSWYQQALGQGPQFIFQYYREEENGRGNFPPRFSGLQFPNYSSELNVNALELDDSALYLCASSRTQGSPETQYFGPGTRLLVL.

The V call is TRBV9, the J call TRBJ2-5; possible D gene TRBD2, 6 bases. The germline CDR1 and CDR2 sequences are SGDLS and YYNGEE. The V end was cut by 1 base, the J end by 4 bases, with 14 bases between. This CDR3 has 15 residues. As DNA, the CDR3 is TGTGCCAGCAGCGTACGTCCCGGCGGGATAGAGACCCAGTACTTC. This translates into CASSVRPGGIETQYF.

The chain carries TRBV10-2 and TRBJ2-7; TRBD2 agrees at 14 bases. V lost 6 bases and J lost 3; bases outside the gene matches: 7. CDR1 is WSHSY and CDR2 is SAAADI in the germline V gene. The CDR3 has 16 residues. This chain's CDR3 is CASRGLAGGRVYEQYF. The CDR3 nucleotides are TGCGCCAGCAGAGGACTAGCGGGAGGCCGGGTCTACGAGCAGTACTTC.

The V gene is TRBV7-8, the J gene TRBJ1-4; D unresolved. Germline-derived CDR1 and CDR2 are SGHVS and FQNEAQ. With 10 bases removed from V and 0 bases from J, the gap between germline ends came to 15 bases. This CDR3 contains 15 residues. The chain's CDR3 is CATSEEEATNEKLFF. CDR3 DNA: TGTGCCACCTCCGAGGAGGAGGCAACTAATGAAAAACTGTTTTTT.

The V and J genes are TRBV6-6 and TRBJ1-1; D might be TRBD1 (6 bases). V gave up 5 bases and J gave up 0 bases, with 10 bases separating them. CDR1 is MNHNY, CDR2 SVGAGI, per germline (reference sequence). The CDR3 runs 14 residues. The CDR3 here is CASSRGGLNTEAFF. CDR3 bases: TGTGCCAGCAGTCGAGGGGGTTTGAACACTGAAGCTTTCTTT.

The chain uses TRBV28 and TRBJ2-2; no reliable D call. This CDR3 spans 11 amino acids. Germline lookup yields CDR1 MDHEN and CDR2 SYDVKM. The V gene lost 3 bases and the J gene lost 6 bases, with 2 bases spanning the gap. The CDR3 sequence: CASSFSGELFF. The DNA of the CDR3 is TGTGCCAGCAGTTTCTCCGGGGAGCTGTTTTTT.

V is TRBV19 and J is TRBJ2-7, with TRBD2 identical over 13 bases. CDR1 LNHDA and CDR2 SQIVND come from the germline V gene (reference sequence). CDR3 length: 16 amino acids. Unmatched junction bases numbered 7, after V lost 3 bases and J lost 5 bases. Here the CDR3 DNA reads TGTGCCAGTAGTATCACTAGCGGGAGGGCCTTGAACGAGCAGTACTTC. It is translated as CASSITSGRALNEQYF.

V gene TRBV4-1 combines with J gene TRBJ2-1, with 7 bases identical to TRBD2. Germline V gives CDR1 MGHRA, CDR2 YSYEKL. The CDR3 sequence is 16 residues long. V was clipped by 0 bases and J by 7 bases; unmatched bases: 9. For the CDR3, the DNA is TGCGCCAGCAGCCAAGATGTCGGGGCGGGAGCGAATGAGCAGTTCTTC. It is translated as CASSQDVGAGANEQFF.

This sequence joins TRBV2 and TRBJ2-7, with TRBD1 matching over 9 bases. CDR3 length: 14 residues. Trimming took 6 bases from V and 4 from J; bases not matched to a gene: 7. Germline V lookup: CDR1 SNHLY, CDR2 FYNNEI. DNA of the CDR3: TGTGCCAGCAGATCGACAGGGGGATCGTACGAGCAGTACTTC. It encodes CASRSTGGSYEQYF.

Notes on this clone: In the same sample, other DNA sequences code for this CDR3. The chain uses TRBV28 and TRBJ2-7, with D perhaps matching TRBD1 (5 bases). The germline V gene encodes CDR1 MDHEN and CDR2 SYDVKM. V was trimmed by 6 bases and J by 3 bases, leaving 9 bases between them. The CDR3 is made up of 12 amino acids. The CDR3 reads CASRPDSYEQYF. For the CDR3, the DNA is TGTGCCAGCAGGCCTGACAGCTACGAGCAGTACTTC.

This clone was counted only a few times. One end of the junction is discordant with germline, which a read error may explain. The CDR3 bases are TGTGCCAGCGACGGGGGGAACCCCGGGGAGCTGTTTTTT. This encodes CASDGGNPGELFF. The genes are TRBV4-2 and TRBJ2-2; 7 bases align to TRBD2. The CDR3 runs 13 residues. The germline CDR1 and CDR2 sequences are LGHNA and YNFKEQ.

J is TRBJ2-3 and V is TRBV7-2; TRBD2 aligns across 9 bases. This CDR3 is 15 amino acids long. Trimming at V came to 4 bases and at J to 1 base, leaving 3 bases not matched to a gene. CDR1 and CDR2 from the germline V gene are SGHTA and FQGNSA. The CDR3 sequence: CASSSAGGRTDTQYF. CDR3 bases: TGTGCCAGCAGCTCAGCGGGGGGACGCACAGATACGCAGTATTTT. Full variable domain (missing parts from reference TRBV7-2 and TRBJ2-3): GAGVSQSPSNKVTEKGKDVELRCDPISGHTALYWYRQSLGQGLEFLIYFQGNSAPDKSGLPSDRFSAERTGGSVSTLTIQRTQQEDSAVYLCASSSAGGRTDTQYFGPGTRLTVL.

This chain links TRBV4-1 with TRBJ2-1; a possible D gene is TRBD2 (6 bases). The CDR3 covers 15 residues. V lost 1 base and J 9 bases, leaving 16 bases between the germline ends. CDR1 and CDR2 from the germline V gene are MGHRA and YSYEKL. Here the CDR3 DNA reads TGCGCCAGCAGCCAAGGTGGCGGGCGGGGCGGTGAGCAGTTCTTC. The encoded protein is CASSQGGGRGGEQFF.

The chain has TRBV2 and TRBJ2-7; 12 nucleotides agree with TRBD1. The junction had 5 bases not matched to a gene; V was cut back by 8 bases and J by 6 bases. The CDR3 extends over 13 amino acids. In germline, CDR1 is SNHLY, CDR2 FYNNEI. Written as DNA, the CDR3 is TGTGCCAGCCGGGACAGGGGGCCCTCCGAGCAGTACTTC. Protein product: CASRDRGPSEQYF.

The CDR3 reads CASSVPAYRVGEANYGYTF. CDR3 bases: TGTGCCAGTAGTGTCCCTGCCTACAGGGTTGGGGAAGCTAACTATGGCTACACCTTC. The genes are TRBV19 and TRBJ1-2; D perhaps matches TRBD1 (6 bases). Germline values: CDR1 LNHDA, CDR2 SQIVND (reference sequence). This CDR3 is built from 19 residues. Trimming removed 5 bases at V and 0 bases at J, with 25 bases between.

The chain combines TRBV28 with TRBJ2-7; D gene ambiguous. This CDR3 is built from 12 residues. V was cut by 5 bases and J by 7 bases, with 12 bases left in between. Germline-derived CDR1 and CDR2 are MDHEN and SYDVKM. As DNA, the CDR3 is TGTGCCAGCAGTCAGCGAGATTGGGAGCAGTACTTC. Residues: CASSQRDWEQYF.

V gene TRBV2 combines with J gene TRBJ2-3; the match to TRBD2 covers 10 bases. Germline loops: CDR1 SNHLY, CDR2 FYNNEI. Losses at the gene ends were 7 bases for V and 4 bases for J; bases not matched to a gene: 8. This CDR3 has 15 amino acids. CDR3 DNA sequence: TGTGCCAGCAAGAAAACTAGCGGGGAAGCAGATACGCAGTATTTT. This sequence encodes CASKKTSGEADTQYF. Full variable domain (missing parts from reference TRBV2 and TRBJ2-3): EPEVTQTPSHQVTQMGQEVILRCVPISNHLYFYWYRQILGQKVEFLVSFYNNEISEKSEIFDDQFSVERPDGSNFTLKIRSTKLEDSAMYFCASKKTSGEADTQYFGPGTRLTVL.

This chain links TRBV4-1 with TRBJ2-7; 9 nucleotides align to TRBD2. CDR1 MGHRA and CDR2 YSYEKL come from the germline V gene. The CDR3 sequence is 18 residues long. The V segment lost 1 base and the J segment 0 bases; nucleotides outside the gene matches: 10. DNA of the CDR3: TGCGCCAGCAGCCAAGGAGGAAATGCGGGGGGGATCTCCTACGAGCAGTACTTC. Translating gives CASSQGGNAGGISYEQYF.

This CDR3 is CASSIAGGYNEQFF. The CDR3 nucleotides read TGTGCCAGCAGTATAGCGGGAGGCTACAATGAGCAGTTCTTC. The V gene is TRBV28, the J gene TRBJ2-1; the match to TRBD2 covers 10 bases. Germline V gene sequence: CDR1 MDHEN, CDR2 SYDVKM. V lost 5 bases to trimming and J lost 3 bases; unmatched junction nucleotides: 1. This CDR3 region has 14 residues.

J is TRBJ2-5 and V is TRBV9; maybe TRBD2 (6 bases). V gave up 0 bases and J gave up 2 bases, with 8 bases separating them. In germline, CDR1 is SGDLS, CDR2 YYNGEE. The CDR3 totals 14 residues. The CDR3 DNA follows: TGTGCCAGCAGCGTAGCTGGGGGGCAAGAGACCCAGTACTTC. Translating it yields CASSVAGGQETQYF. Filled out from reference TRBV9 and TRBJ2-5, the complete variable domain reads DSGVTQTPKHLITATGQRVTLRCSPRSGDLSVYWYQQSLDQGLQFLIQYYNGEERAKGNILERFSAQQFPDLHSELNLSSLELGDSALYFCASSVAGGQETQYFGPGTRLLVL.

This chain joins TRBV28 and TRBJ2-1; D might be TRBD2 (6 bases). Germline V CDR1 and CDR2: MDHEN, SYDVKM. The CDR3 is 14 amino acids. Trimming pared 2 bases from V and 7 bases from J, leaving 12 bases between. CDR3 sequence (DNA): TGTGCCAGCAGTTTAGGAGGGGCTGGGAATGAGCAGTTCTTC. It specifies CASSLGGAGNEQFF.

This chain connects TRBV7-9 to TRBJ1-5; D not certain. Germline CDR1 SEHNR, CDR2 FQNEAQ (reference sequence). Deletions cut 5 bases from V and 6 bases from J, with 11 bases between. The CDR3 has 13 amino acids. The CDR3 DNA sequence: TGTGCCAGCAGCCCCATGGTCGGTCAGCCCCAGCATTTT. Amino acid sequence: CASSPMVGQPQHF.

This clone was seen only a few times. This sequence joins TRBV10-1 and TRBJ2-7; possibly TRBD2 for D (6 bases). The germline V gene encodes CDR1 WNHNN and CDR2 SYGVQD (reference sequence). The CDR3 sequence is 12 residues long. V was shortened by 3 bases and J by 7 bases, with 10 bases between the two germline ends. CDR3 nucleotide sequence: TGCGCCAGCAGTGACCGTCTAGCGGAGCAGTACTTC. The encoded protein is CASSDRLAEQYF.

The gene calls are TRBV6-1 and TRBJ1-2; perhaps TRBD1 as D (5 bases). CDR3 length: 14 amino acids. V was shortened by 2 bases and J by 8 bases, with 15 bases between the two germline ends. CDR1 is MNHNS, CDR2 SASEGT, per germline. The CDR3: CASSELDGGGGYTF. The CDR3 nucleotides are TGTGCCAGCAGTGAACTGGACGGGGGAGGAGGCTACACCTTC.

V usage is TRBV10-1 and J usage is TRBJ2-7, with D perhaps TRBD1 (5 bases). Looked up from germline, CDR1 is WNHNN and CDR2 is SYGVQD (reference sequence). The CDR3 loop spans 16 amino acids. V lost 0 bases and J lost 7, with 19 bases in between. The chain's CDR3 is CASSESFLATGGEQYF. As DNA, the CDR3 is TGCGCCAGCAGTGAGTCCTTTTTGGCAACAGGCGGAGAGCAGTACTTC.